What follows are 2 T cell receptor beta chains derived from one specimen sequenced in a study of blood T cell repertoires in COVID-19 (dated by TCRdb to 2020 to 2022). The library was prepared using the immunoSEQ multiplex PCR assay. TCRdb re-hosts the immuneACCESS table, in-frame sequences only. Its copies lack some clones; in the studies checked, an unresolved V gene accounts for under half of them, and the cause for the rest is not known. The sample table shows 190,000 or so clones, and around 89% are seen once. Jointly, the top ten make up less than 1.5% of the sample. Sequencing used PBMCs or T cells enriched from blood (not recorded which). The receptors here all came from a man aged 25-40 years who had recovered from COVID-19.

The V and J genes are TRBV29-1 and TRBJ2-3, with 12 bases that match TRBD2. The CDR3 consists of 14 residues. The V gene's germline CDR1 is SQVTM and CDR2 ANQGSEA. Trimming cost V 5 bases and J 2 bases; bases outside gene matches: 2. CDR3 residues: CSVRTSGNTDTQYF. CDR3 DNA: TGCAGCGTTAGGACTAGCGGGAACACAGATACGCAGTATTTT.

This clone was seen a handful of times. V gene TRBV24-1 combines with J gene TRBJ1-1; weak D call: TRBD1 (6 bases). Germline V gene lookup returns CDR1 KGHDR and CDR2 SFDVKD. The V end was cut by 7 bases, the J end by 1 base, with 9 bases between. This CDR3 spans 13 amino acids. For the CDR3, the DNA is TGTGCCACCAGCTTGGGACAGAACACTGAAGCTTTCTTT. This codes for CATSLGQNTEAFF.